This is a list of T cell receptor beta chains from one sample in a study of T cells expressing NK-cell markers. TCRdb re-called the 5' RACE reads; one entry per CDR3 protein, DNA not given. With some 120,000 distinct CDR3 sequences in the sample, the ten largest clones hold 18%. The specimen sequenced was blood T cells: a sorted CD56 or NKG2C T cell subset, CD4+ or CD8+ T cells, or bulk PBMC T cells (not recorded which). The receptors shown here come from a woman between 18 and 75 years old in good health. CDR3s include the opening cysteine and the closing phenylalanine or tryptophan.

CASSLPRGADTQYF	TRBV28	TRBJ2-3
CASRGEGYREKLFF	TRBV12-3/TRBV12-4	TRBJ1-4
CASSPGQGGDTGELFF	TRBV7-2	TRBJ2-2
CASSQDQPPGETQYF	TRBV4-2	TRBJ2-5
CAWNEDNEQFF	TRBV30	TRBJ2-1
CASSFLGGSGGDTEAFF	TRBV5-6	TRBJ1-1
CASNGGGLAGTGELFF	TRBV25-1	TRBJ2-2
CASSYSVEETQYF	TRBV6-5	TRBJ2-5
CASSLSHNEQFF	TRBV28	TRBJ2-1
CSARRPSYNEQFF	TRBV20-1	TRBJ2-1
CASSFAPFGQIFSGANVLTF	TRBV6-2/TRBV6-3	TRBJ2-6
CASSLVPEGGGNYGYTF	TRBV28	TRBJ1-2
CASRPGLGYNEQFF	TRBV27	TRBJ2-1
CASRGDSMNTEAFF	TRBV19	TRBJ1-1
CASSGTLGAGEKLFF	TRBV5-5	TRBJ1-4
CASSTVHDYGYTF	TRBV5-1	TRBJ1-2
CAISEAREENIQYF	TRBV10-3	TRBJ2-4
CSARDYSSTDTQYF	TRBV20-1	TRBJ2-3
CASSLVPPGLGLETQYF	TRBV7-8	TRBJ2-5
CSVEGQKAYGYTF	TRBV29-1	TRBJ1-2
CASSGNTEAFF	TRBV6-5	TRBJ1-1
CSVGGQETQYF	TRBV29-1	TRBJ2-5
CSATRLAQYHEQYF	TRBV20-1	TRBJ2-7
CASSLGVGNTIYF	TRBV12-3/TRBV12-4	TRBJ1-3
CASSQEFRGTKYEQYF	TRBV4-1	TRBJ2-7
CASSSRTSGVETQYF	TRBV7-7	TRBJ2-5
CASSLWGPGTVVAGELFF	TRBV27	TRBJ2-2
CASSEAAGSQETQYF	TRBV6-1	TRBJ2-5
CASTLTGSYEQYF	TRBV12-3/TRBV12-4	TRBJ2-7